This is a list of T cell receptor beta chains from one sample in a study of beta chain features in type 1 diabetes. Profiling relied on immunoSEQ multiplex PCR, and the TCRdb table lists in-frame clones only, not all of them. The sample holds approximately 470,000 clones; about 29% are singletons and the top ten take about 0.065%. The sequencing sample was made of naive CD4+ T cells from blood. The receptors were sampled from a man younger than 35 in good health. CDR3s include the opening cysteine and the closing phenylalanine or tryptophan.

16	TRBV5-1	TRBJ2-3	CASSPGLAGGPDTQYF
12	TRBV6-5	TRBJ2-3	CASRRTTDTQYF
13	TRBV7-3	TRBJ2-1	CASSPLEGNEQFF
13	TRBV19	TRBJ2-5	CASSIRGSETQYF
15	TRBV28	TRBJ2-4	CASSYSAPAKNIQYF
17	TRBV4-2	TRBJ2-1	CASSPTSGRASYNEQFF
14	TRBV5-6	TRBJ2-2	CASSPTVNTGELFF
14	TRBV6-5	TRBJ2-1	CASSEGLAENEQFF
12	TRBV30	TRBJ2-3	CAWVVGADTQYF
17	TRBV4-1	TRBJ2-2	CASSQDSLAGGTGELFF
12	TRBV29-1	TRBJ2-5	CSVGGRQETQYF
15	TRBV25-1	TRBJ1-4	CASSDSRVLNEKLFF
15	TRBV4-1	TRBJ2-1	CASSQSLVGYNEQFF
16	TRBV9	TRBJ2-5	CASSVVGLAGAETQYF
13	TRBV30	TRBJ2-3	CAWSGTTRDQQYF
14	TRBV12-5	TRBJ1-2	CASGQGQGLGGYTF
14	TRBV29-1	TRBJ2-7	CSAGPGLSPYEQYF
13	TRBV30	TRBJ1-4	CAWSVLGREKLFF
14	TRBV5-1	TRBJ2-3	CASSLGQNTDTQYF
15	TRBV10-3	TRBJ2-1	CAISESGGDYNEQFF
13	TRBV29-1	TRBJ2-1	CSVVQLQSNEQFF
14	TRBV7-2	TRBJ2-7	CASSRTGLNYEQYF
14	TRBV4-3	TRBJ2-1	CASQPRASYNEQFF
17	TRBV9	TRBJ2-2	CASSTWTSAANTGELFF
16	TRBV9	TRBJ2-5	CASSLPGTVGRETQYF
16	TRBV11-3	TRBJ2-1	CASSLGQGKIVDEQFF
12	TRBV30	TRBJ2-3	CAWSVKGDTQYF
16	TRBV7-3	TRBJ1-3	CASSRTPVSSGNTIYF
16	TRBV10-3	TRBJ2-7	CAISVQLTGLGYEQYF
16	TRBV7-6	TRBJ2-5	CASSSLERDVPETQYF
16	TRBV5-1	TRBJ2-1	CASSSKSGSSYNEQFF
12	TRBV7-2	TRBJ2-3	CASSLSRGTQYF
16	TRBV25-1	TRBJ2-4	CASSESQGQAKNIQYF
15	TRBV11-2	TRBJ2-3	CASSPQGSSTDTQYF
14	TRBV10-3	TRBJ1-5	CAISESWANQPQHF
17	TRBV5-4	TRBJ2-1	CASSKIAGARINDEQFF
17	TRBV11-2	TRBJ2-1	CASSLDPAGAGYNEQFF
15	TRBV7-6	TRBJ1-1	CASSLAVSGNTEAFF
14	TRBV30	TRBJ2-2	CAWSSGPAGGELFF
13	TRBV10-3	TRBJ2-5	CAISSGAEETQYF
17	TRBV10-3	TRBJ2-6	CAISEALGASGANVLTF
13	TRBV7-9	TRBJ2-7	CASSLVSSYEQYF